There are many counts of the clone carrying this T cell receptor (beta chain). V lost 0 bases and J lost 1, with 13 bases in between. This CDR3 spans 17 amino acids. Germline V gene lookup returns CDR1 LNHNV and CDR2 YYDKDF (reference sequence). The data were obtained in a study of T cells after yellow fever vaccination. One entry per CDR3 protein results from TCRdb running MiXCR on the 5' RACE reads. The sample lists about 510,000 distinct CDR3 sequences; around a fifth were seen once. The material was PBMCs, obtained more than 20 days after the first yellow fever vaccination. The chain employs TRBV15 and TRBJ1-5, with unresolved D. This sequence originates from a young man who received the YFV17D yellow fever vaccine. CDR3 sequence reads: CATSRDVAGPSNQPQHF. The CDR3 DNA sequence: TGTGCCACCAGCAGAGATGTGGCAGGACCAAGCAATCAGCCCCAGCATTTT.